The rows below give T cell receptor beta chains drawn from one sample of a study of T cells in Graves' hyperthyroidism and ophthalmopathy. TCRdb fed the multiplex PCR reads into MiXCR, producing one record per CDR3 protein. The data show hundreds of thousands of distinct CDR3 sequences, over 15% seen once. The specimen sequenced was blood. Source of these receptors: a woman younger than 35 with Graves' hyperthyroidism. The CDR3 runs from the conserved cysteine through the conserved F or W. The order of the fields is clone size, D gene, J gene, V gene, CDR3 protein, CDR3 DNA. The D gene is left open where the match is weak. Rows give clone size only sometimes, using once, few, many, or a class for an expanded clone.

many	TRBD1	TRBJ1-2	TRBV2	CASQTGNYGYTF	TGTGCCAGCCAGACAGGGAACTATGGCTACACCTTC
.	.	TRBJ2-2	TRBV6-2/TRBV6-3	CASFGPGTQKGGELFF	TGTGCCAGCTTTGGGCCCGGGACCCAGAAAGGCGGGGAGCTGTTTTTT
few	TRBD2	TRBJ2-3	TRBV3-1	CASSHNSGSRTDTQYF	TGTGCCAGCAGCCACAATAGCGGGAGTCGCACAGATACGCAGTATTTT
many	TRBD1	TRBJ2-7	TRBV28	CASSSGDRPYEQYF	TGTGCCAGCAGCTCAGGGGACAGGCCGTACGAGCAGTACTTC
few	TRBD1	TRBJ2-7	TRBV29-1	CSISGTGDSEQYF	TGCAGCATTTCCGGGACAGGGGATAGCGAGCAGTACTTC
.	.	TRBJ1-4	TRBV24-1	CATKNPRWNEKLFF	TGTGCCACCAAGAACCCACGGTGGAATGAAAAACTGTTTTTT
.	TRBD1	TRBJ2-7	TRBV4-1	CASSQRTGHYEQYF	TGCGCCAGCAGCCAACGGACAGGGCACTACGAGCAGTACTTC
many	.	TRBJ2-7	TRBV29-1	CSVGGRQAAAYEQYF	TGCAGCGTTGGCGGGCGACAGGCTGCGGCCTACGAGCAGTACTTC
many	TRBD2	TRBJ2-7	TRBV5-1	CASSTSLAGGSYEQYF	TGCGCCAGCAGCACCTCACTAGCGGGAGGCTCCTACGAGCAGTACTTC
many	TRBD2	TRBJ2-1	TRBV4-2	CASSQDSGSRYNEQFF	TGTGCCAGCAGCCAAGATAGCGGGTCACGATACAATGAGCAGTTCTTC
.	.	TRBJ1-5	TRBV6-9	CASSYRSGRGLNQPQHF	TGTGCCAGCAGTTACCGCTCAGGGAGGGGACTCAATCAGCCCCAGCATTTT
few	TRBD2	TRBJ2-7	TRBV6-1	CASSEASGIYEQYF	TGTGCCAGCAGTGAAGCTAGCGGGATATACGAGCAGTACTTC
many	.	TRBJ1-1	TRBV7-9	CASSLEAGLSAFF	TGTGCCAGCAGCTTAGAAGCAGGTTTGAGTGCTTTCTTT
many	.	TRBJ2-7	TRBV5-1	CASSLEHPWTYEQYF	TGCGCCAGCAGCTTGGAACACCCCTGGACCTACGAGCAGTACTTC
many	TRBD1	TRBJ1-1	TRBV2	CASSPQGDTEAFF	TGTGCCAGCAGTCCCCAGGGGGACACTGAAGCTTTCTTT
many	TRBD2	TRBJ2-3	TRBV29-1	CSVERSAGGLDTQYF	TGCAGCGTGGAACGGTCGGCGGGGGGGCTAGATACGCAGTATTTT
few	.	TRBJ2-4	TRBV14	CASSQGPHGIQYF	TGTGCCAGCAGCCAAGGTCCCCACGGCATTCAGTACTTC
.	.	TRBJ2-7	TRBV4-3	CASSQEGGSDEQYF	TGCGCCAGCAGCCAAGAAGGCGGTTCCGACGAGCAGTACTTC
many	TRBD2	TRBJ2-4	TRBV12-3/TRBV12-4	CASSSTSGRNRTKNIQYF	TGTGCCAGCAGTTCGACTAGCGGGAGAAATAGGACCAAAAACATTCAGTACTTC
few	TRBD2	TRBJ2-6	TRBV7-9	CASSSGLAGAPSFPGANVLTF	TGTGCCAGCAGCTCGGGACTAGCGGGAGCTCCCAGTTTCCCTGGGGCCAACGTCCTGACTTTC
few	TRBD2	TRBJ2-3	TRBV12-3/TRBV12-4	CASSLGSGGRGTDTQYF	TGTGCCAGCAGTTTAGGATCGGGGGGGCGGGGGACAGATACGCAGTATTTT
many	.	TRBJ2-3	TRBV20-1	CSANPLGARHTDTQYF	TGCAGTGCTAACCCCTTGGGAGCGAGACACACAGATACGCAGTATTTT
many	TRBD1	TRBJ1-1	TRBV4-3	CASSPTGQATEAFF	TGCGCCAGCAGCCCAACTGGACAGGCCACTGAAGCTTTCTTT
many	.	TRBJ2-3	TRBV12-3/TRBV12-4	CASSRRGSSPDTQYF	TGTGCCAGCAGCCGTAGGGGCTCGAGCCCAGATACGCAGTATTTT
many	.	TRBJ1-5	TRBV24-1	CATSGRSNQPQHF	TGTGCCACCTCTGGACGGAGCAATCAGCCCCAGCATTTT
few	TRBD2	TRBJ2-5	TRBV20-1	CSAREAGVEETQYF	TGCAGTGCTAGAGAGGCGGGAGTAGAAGAGACCCAGTACTTC
many	.	TRBJ2-5	TRBV12-3/TRBV12-4	CASSLRGRRVGETQYF	TGTGCCAGCAGTTTAAGGGGACGGCGAGTAGGGGAGACCCAGTACTTC